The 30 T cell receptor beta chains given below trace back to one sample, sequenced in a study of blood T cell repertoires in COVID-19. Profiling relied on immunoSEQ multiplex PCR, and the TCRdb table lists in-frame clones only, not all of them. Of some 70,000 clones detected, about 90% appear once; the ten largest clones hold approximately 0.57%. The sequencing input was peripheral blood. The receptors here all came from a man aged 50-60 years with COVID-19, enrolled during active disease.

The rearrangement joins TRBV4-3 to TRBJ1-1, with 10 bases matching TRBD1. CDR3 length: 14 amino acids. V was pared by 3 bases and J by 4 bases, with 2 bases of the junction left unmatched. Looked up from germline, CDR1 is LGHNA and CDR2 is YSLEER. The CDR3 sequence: CASSQTGGGTEAFF. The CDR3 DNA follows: TGCGCCAGCAGCCAGACAGGGGGCGGCACTGAAGCTTTCTTT.

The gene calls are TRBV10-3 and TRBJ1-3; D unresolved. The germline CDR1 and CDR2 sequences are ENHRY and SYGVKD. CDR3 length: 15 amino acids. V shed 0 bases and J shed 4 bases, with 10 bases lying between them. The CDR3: CAISESMVAGNTIYF. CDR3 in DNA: TGTGCCATCAGTGAGTCTATGGTGGCCGGAAACACCATATATTTT.

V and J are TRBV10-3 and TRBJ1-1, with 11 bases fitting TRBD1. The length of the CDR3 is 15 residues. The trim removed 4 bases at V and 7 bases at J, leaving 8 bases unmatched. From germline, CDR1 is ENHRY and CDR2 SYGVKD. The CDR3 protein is CAISAGQGAIIEAFF. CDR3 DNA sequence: TGTGCCATCAGTGCAGGACAGGGGGCTATCATTGAAGCTTTCTTT.

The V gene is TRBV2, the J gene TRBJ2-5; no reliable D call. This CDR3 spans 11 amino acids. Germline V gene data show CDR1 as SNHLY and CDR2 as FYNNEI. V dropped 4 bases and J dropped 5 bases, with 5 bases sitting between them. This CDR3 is CASSVVETQYF. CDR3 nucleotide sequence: TGTGCCAGCAGTGTAGTGGAGACCCAGTACTTC.

CDR3 DNA: TGTGCCAGCAGCGGGTCCGGGGGGCACACAGATACGCAGTATTTT. Translation gives CASSGSGGHTDTQYF. The chain uses TRBV7-2 and TRBJ2-3; possible D gene TRBD2, 7 bases. Germline lookup yields CDR1 SGHTA and CDR2 FQGNSA. V lost 5 bases to trimming and J lost 2 bases, with 14 bases between them. The CDR3 contains 15 residues.

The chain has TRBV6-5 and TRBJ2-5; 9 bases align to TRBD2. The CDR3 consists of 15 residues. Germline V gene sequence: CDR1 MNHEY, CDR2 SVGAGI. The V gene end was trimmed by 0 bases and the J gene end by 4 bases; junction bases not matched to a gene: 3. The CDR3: CASSYSLAGAETQYF. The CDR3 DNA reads TGTGCCAGCAGTTACTCGTTAGCGGGAGCAGAGACCCAGTACTTC.

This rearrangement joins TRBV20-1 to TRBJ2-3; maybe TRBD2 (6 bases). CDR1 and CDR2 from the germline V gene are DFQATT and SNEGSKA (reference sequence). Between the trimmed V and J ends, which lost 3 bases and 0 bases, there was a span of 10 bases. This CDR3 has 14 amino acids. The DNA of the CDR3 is TGCAGTGCTAGTCTAGCGCCTAGCACAGATACGCAGTATTTT. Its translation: CSASLAPSTDTQYF.

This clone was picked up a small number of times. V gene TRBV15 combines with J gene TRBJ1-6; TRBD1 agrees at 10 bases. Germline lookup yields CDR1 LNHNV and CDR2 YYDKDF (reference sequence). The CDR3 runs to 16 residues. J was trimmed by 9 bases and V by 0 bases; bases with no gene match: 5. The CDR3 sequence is CATSRDGTGESSPLHF. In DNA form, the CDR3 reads TGTGCCACCAGCAGAGATGGGACAGGGGAAAGTTCACCCCTCCACTTT.

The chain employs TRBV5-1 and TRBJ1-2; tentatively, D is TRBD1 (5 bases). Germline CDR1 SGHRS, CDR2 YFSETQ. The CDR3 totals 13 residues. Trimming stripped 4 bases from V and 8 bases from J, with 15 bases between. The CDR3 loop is CASSQGRRDGYTF. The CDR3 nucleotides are TGCGCCAGCAGCCAGGGACGGCGGGACGGCTACACCTTC.

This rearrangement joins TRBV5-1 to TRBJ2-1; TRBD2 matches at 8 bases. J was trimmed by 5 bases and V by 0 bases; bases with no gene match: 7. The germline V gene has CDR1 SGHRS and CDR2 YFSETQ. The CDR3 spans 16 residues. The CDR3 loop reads CASSLALTSANNEQFF. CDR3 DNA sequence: TGCGCCAGCAGCTTGGCCCTGACTAGCGCAAACAATGAGCAGTTCTTC.

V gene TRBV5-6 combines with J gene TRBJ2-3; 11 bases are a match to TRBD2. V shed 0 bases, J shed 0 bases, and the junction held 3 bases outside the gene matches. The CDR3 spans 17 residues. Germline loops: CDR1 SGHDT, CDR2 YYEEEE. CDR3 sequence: CASSLATSGRSTDTQYF. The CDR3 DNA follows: TGTGCCAGCAGCTTGGCAACTAGCGGGAGAAGCACAGATACGCAGTATTTT. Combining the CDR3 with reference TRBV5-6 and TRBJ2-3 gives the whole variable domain DAGVTQSPTHLIKTRGQQVTLRCSPKSGHDTVSWYQQALGQGPQFIFQYYEEEERQRGNFPDRFSGHQFPNYSSELNVNALLLGDSALYLCASSLATSGRSTDTQYFGPGTRLTVL.

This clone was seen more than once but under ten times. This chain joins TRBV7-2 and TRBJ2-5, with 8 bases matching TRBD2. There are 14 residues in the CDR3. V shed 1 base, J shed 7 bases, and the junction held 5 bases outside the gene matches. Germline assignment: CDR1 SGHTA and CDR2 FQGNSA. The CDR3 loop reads CASSLVYGGGTQYF. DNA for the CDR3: TGTGCCAGCAGCTTAGTGTACGGGGGGGGGACCCAGTACTTC.

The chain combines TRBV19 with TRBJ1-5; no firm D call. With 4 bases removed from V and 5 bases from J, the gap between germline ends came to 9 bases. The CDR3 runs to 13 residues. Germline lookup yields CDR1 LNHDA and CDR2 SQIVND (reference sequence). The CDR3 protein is CASSKDNHQPQHF. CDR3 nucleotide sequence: TGTGCCAGTAGTAAAGACAATCATCAGCCCCAGCATTTT.

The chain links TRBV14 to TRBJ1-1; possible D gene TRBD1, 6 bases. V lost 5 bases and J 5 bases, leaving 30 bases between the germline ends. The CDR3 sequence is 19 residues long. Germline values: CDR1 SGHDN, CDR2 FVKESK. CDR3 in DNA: TGTGCCAGCAGCGCCCTTTTTAATACAGGGAGGGGGACACGGACTGAAGCTTTCTTT. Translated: CASSALFNTGRGTRTEAFF.

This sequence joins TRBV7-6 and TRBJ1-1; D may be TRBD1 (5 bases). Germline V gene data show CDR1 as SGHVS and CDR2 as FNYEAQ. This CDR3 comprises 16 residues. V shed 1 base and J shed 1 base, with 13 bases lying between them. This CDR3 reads CASSLEAAGPNTEAFF. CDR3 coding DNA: TGTGCCAGCAGCTTAGAGGCGGCAGGGCCGAACACTGAAGCTTTCTTT.

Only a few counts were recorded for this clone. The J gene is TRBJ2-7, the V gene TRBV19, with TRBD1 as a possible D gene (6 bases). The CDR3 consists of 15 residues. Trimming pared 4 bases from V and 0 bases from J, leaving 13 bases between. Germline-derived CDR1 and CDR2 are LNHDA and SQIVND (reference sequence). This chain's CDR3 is CASSTRQASSYEQYF. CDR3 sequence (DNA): TGTGCCAGTAGTACACGACAGGCGAGCTCCTACGAGCAGTACTTC.

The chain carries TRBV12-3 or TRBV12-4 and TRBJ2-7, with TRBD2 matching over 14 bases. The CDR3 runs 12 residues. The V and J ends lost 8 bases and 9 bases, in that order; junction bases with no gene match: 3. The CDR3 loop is CASGTSGRRQYF. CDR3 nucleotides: TGTGCCAGCGGGACTAGCGGGAGAAGGCAGTACTTC.

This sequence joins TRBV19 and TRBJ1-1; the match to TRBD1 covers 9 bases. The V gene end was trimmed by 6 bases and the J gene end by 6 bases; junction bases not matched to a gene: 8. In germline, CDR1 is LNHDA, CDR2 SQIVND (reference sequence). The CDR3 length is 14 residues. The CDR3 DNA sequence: TGTGCCAGTAGGCCAGGGACAGGGCTCCCTGAAGCTTTCTTT. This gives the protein CASRPGTGLPEAFF.

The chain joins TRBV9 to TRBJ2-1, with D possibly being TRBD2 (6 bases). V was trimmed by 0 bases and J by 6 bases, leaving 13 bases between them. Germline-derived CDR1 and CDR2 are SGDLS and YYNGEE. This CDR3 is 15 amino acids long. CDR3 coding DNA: TGTGCCAGCAGCGTAGGAGGGACGGAGGGCAATGAGCAGTTCTTC. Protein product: CASSVGGTEGNEQFF.

The CDR3 spells CASSILTGNYGYTF. CDR3 DNA sequence: TGTGCCAGTAGTATACTAACAGGGAACTATGGCTACACCTTC. V gene TRBV19 combines with J gene TRBJ1-2; perhaps TRBD1 as D (6 bases). Germline CDR1 is LNHDA and CDR2 is SQIVND (reference sequence). The CDR3 is 14 amino acids. V lost 2 bases to trimming and J lost 2 bases, with 9 bases between them.

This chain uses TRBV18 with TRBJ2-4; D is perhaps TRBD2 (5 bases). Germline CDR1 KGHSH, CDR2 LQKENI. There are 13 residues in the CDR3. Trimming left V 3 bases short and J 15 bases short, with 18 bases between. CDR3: CASSPTTTEPPYF. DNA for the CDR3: TGTGCCAGCTCACCGACTACGACCGAACCGCCGTACTTC. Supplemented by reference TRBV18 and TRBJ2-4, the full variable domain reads NAGVMQNPRHLVRRRGQEARLRCSPMKGHSHVYWYRQLPEEGLKFMVYLQKENIIDESGMPKERFSAEFPKEGPSILRIQQVVRGDSAAYFCASSPTTTEPPYFGAGTRLSVL.

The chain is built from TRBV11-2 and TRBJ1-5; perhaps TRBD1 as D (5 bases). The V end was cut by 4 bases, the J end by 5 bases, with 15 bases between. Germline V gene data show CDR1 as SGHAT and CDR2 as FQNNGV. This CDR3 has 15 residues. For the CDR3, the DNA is TGTGCCAGCAGCTCACGGGGGAGAGAAGATCAGCCCCAGCATTTT. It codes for CASSSRGREDQPQHF. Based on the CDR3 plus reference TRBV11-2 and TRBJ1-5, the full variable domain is EAGVAQSPRYKIIEKRQSVAFWCNPISGHATLYWYQQILGQGPKLLIQFQNNGVVDDSQLPKDRFSAERLKGVDSTLKIQPAKLEDSAVYLCASSSRGREDQPQHFGDGTRLSIL.

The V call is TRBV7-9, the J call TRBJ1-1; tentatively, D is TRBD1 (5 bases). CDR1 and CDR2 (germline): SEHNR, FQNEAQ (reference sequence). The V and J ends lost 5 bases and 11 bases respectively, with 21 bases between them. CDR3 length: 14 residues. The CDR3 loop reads CASSADFAGPRAFF. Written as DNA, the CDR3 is TGTGCCAGCAGCGCCGATTTTGCGGGGCCGCGGGCTTTCTTT.

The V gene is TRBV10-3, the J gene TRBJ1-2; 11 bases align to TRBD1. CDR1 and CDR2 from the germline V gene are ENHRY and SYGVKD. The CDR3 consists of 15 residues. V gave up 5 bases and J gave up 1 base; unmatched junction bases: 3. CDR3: CAISPGTGGNYGYTF. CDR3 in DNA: TGTGCCATCAGTCCCGGGACAGGGGGTAACTATGGCTACACCTTC.

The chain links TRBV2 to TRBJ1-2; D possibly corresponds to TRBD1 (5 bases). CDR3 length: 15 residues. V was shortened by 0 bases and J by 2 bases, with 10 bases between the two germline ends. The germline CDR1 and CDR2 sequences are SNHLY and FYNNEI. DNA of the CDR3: TGTGCCAGCAGTGAAGCGCGGGACGGAAACTATGGCTACACCTTC. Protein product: CASSEARDGNYGYTF. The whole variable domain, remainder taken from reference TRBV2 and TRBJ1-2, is EPEVTQTPSHQVTQMGQEVILRCVPISNHLYFYWYRQILGQKVEFLVSFYNNEISEKSEIFDDQFSVERPDGSNFTLKIRSTKLEDSAMYFCASSEARDGNYGYTFGSGTRLTVV.

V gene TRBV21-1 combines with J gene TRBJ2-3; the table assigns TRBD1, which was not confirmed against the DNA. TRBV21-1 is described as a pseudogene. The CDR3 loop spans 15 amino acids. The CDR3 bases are TGTGCCAGCAGGGAAGACAGGGGATTGGCAGATACGCAGTATTTT. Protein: CASREDRGLADTQYF.

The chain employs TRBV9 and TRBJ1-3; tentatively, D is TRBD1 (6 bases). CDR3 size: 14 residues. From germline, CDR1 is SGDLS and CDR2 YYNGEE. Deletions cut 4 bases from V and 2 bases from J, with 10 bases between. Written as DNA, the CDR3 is TGTGCCAGCAGCCAGGGGAACACTGGAAACACCATATATTTT. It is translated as CASSQGNTGNTIYF.

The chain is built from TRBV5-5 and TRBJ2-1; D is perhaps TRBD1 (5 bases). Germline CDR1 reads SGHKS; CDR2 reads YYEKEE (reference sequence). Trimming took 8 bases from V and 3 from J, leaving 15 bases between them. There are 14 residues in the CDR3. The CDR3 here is CASRRGLGYNEQFF. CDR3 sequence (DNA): TGTGCCAGTCGTAGGGGTCTTGGCTACAATGAGCAGTTCTTC.

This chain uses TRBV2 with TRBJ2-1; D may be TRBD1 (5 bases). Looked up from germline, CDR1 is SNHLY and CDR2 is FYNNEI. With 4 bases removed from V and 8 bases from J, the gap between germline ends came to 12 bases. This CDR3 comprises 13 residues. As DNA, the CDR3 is TGTGCCAGCAGTGTGAGGTGGGGCGATGAGCAGTTCTTC. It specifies CASSVRWGDEQFF.

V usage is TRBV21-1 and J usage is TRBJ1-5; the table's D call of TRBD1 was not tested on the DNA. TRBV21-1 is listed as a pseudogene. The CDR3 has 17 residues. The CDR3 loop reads CASNTPRGQGAGQPQHF. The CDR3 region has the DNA TGTGCCAGCAACACCCCCCGGGGTCAGGGGGCGGGTCAGCCCCAGCATTTT.